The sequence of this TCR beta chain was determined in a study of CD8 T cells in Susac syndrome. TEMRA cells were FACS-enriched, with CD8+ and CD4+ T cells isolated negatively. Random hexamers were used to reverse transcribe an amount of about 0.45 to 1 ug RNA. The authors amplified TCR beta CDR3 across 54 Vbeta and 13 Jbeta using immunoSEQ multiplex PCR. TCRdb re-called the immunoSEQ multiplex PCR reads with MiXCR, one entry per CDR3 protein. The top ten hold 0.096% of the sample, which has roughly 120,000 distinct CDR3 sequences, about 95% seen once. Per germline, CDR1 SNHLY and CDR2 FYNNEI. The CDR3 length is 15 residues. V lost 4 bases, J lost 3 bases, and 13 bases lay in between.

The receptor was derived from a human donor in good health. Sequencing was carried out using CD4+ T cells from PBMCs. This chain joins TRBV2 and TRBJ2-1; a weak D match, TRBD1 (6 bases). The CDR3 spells CASSGDIPLYNEQFF. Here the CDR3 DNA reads TGTGCCAGCAGTGGGGACATCCCCCTCTACAATGAGCAGTTCTTC.